The 5 T cell receptor beta chains below were found in one sample sequenced in a study of T cells in Graves' hyperthyroidism and ophthalmopathy. RNA transcripts yielded amplified TCR beta CDR3 regions. HTBI primers drove first-round RT-PCR of the TCR CDR3. TCRdb called the multiplex PCR reads again in MiXCR, with one record for every CDR3 protein. Among about 610,000 distinct CDR3 sequences listed, about 15% were seen once. Input material: blood. The receptors here all came from a woman aged 40-49 years with Graves' ophthalmopathy.

This clonotype was counted ten times or more. The V call is TRBV20-1, the J call TRBJ1-1; D is unclear. Germline-derived CDR1 and CDR2 are DFQATT and SNEGSKA (reference sequence). V was shortened by 3 bases and J by 1 base, with 12 bases between the two germline ends. The CDR3 spans 14 residues. This CDR3 reads CSARSVNSNTEAFF. In DNA, the CDR3 is TGCAGTGCTAGGTCAGTCAACTCGAACACTGAAGCTTTCTTT.

This clonotype was counted many times. This chain joins TRBV20-1 and TRBJ2-5, with D possibly being TRBD1 (6 bases). CDR1 DFQATT and CDR2 SNEGSKA come from the germline V gene (reference sequence). The CDR3 has 14 amino acids. V lost 1 base and J lost 4, with 13 bases in between. CDR3 loop: CSARGHRDRETQYF. The CDR3 coding sequence is TGCAGTGCTAGAGGCCACAGGGACCGAGAGACCCAGTACTTC.

This clonotype was observed a handful of times. The chain carries TRBV5-6 and TRBJ2-5, with a weak D call TRBD1 (6 bases). Germline V gene lookup returns CDR1 SGHDT and CDR2 YYEEEE. Trimming shortened V by 5 bases and J by 7 bases, and 24 bases separated the two germline ends. The CDR3 covers 16 residues. CDR3 in amino acids: CASSSGASVKGGTQYF. The CDR3 DNA is TGTGCCAGCAGTTCAGGGGCGTCAGTTAAGGGTGGGACCCAGTACTTC. Full variable domain (rest looked up from reference TRBV5-6 and TRBJ2-5): DAGVTQSPTHLIKTRGQQVTLRCSPKSGHDTVSWYQQALGQGPQFIFQYYEEEERQRGNFPDRFSGHQFPNYSSELNVNALLLGDSALYLCASSSGASVKGGTQYFGPGTRLLVL.

The sample holds many counts of this clonotype. The chain combines TRBV6-2 or TRBV6-3 with TRBJ2-6; a possible D gene is TRBD1 (5 bases). The CDR3 runs 15 residues. Trimming stripped 3 bases from V and 1 base from J, with 7 bases between. Looked up from germline, CDR1 is MNHEY and CDR2 is SVGEGT. The CDR3: CASSYGQSGANVLTF. DNA for the CDR3: TGTGCCAGCAGTTATGGACAATCTGGGGCCAACGTCCTGACTTTC.

V gene TRBV20-1 combines with J gene TRBJ2-1, with 11 bases matching TRBD2. With V trimmed by 2 bases and J by 3 bases, 15 bases remained unmatched. The CDR3 runs 19 residues. CDR1 is DFQATT, CDR2 SNEGSKA, per germline (reference sequence). The CDR3 protein is CSARSALFGTSGNYNEQFF. Written as DNA, the CDR3 is TGCAGTGCTAGATCCGCCCTATTCGGGACTAGCGGAAACTACAATGAGCAGTTCTTC.